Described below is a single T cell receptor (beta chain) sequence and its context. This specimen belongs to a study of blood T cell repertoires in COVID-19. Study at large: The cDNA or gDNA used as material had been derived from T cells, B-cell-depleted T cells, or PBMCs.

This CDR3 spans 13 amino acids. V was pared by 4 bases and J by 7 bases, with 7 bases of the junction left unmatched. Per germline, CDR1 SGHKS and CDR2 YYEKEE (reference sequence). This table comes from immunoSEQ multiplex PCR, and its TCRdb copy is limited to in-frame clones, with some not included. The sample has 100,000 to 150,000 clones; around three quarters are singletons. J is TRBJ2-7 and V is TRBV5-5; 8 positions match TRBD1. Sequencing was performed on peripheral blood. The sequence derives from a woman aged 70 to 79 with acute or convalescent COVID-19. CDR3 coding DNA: TGTGCCAGCAGCACCGGGACAGGATGGGAGCAGTACTTC. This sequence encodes CASSTGTGWEQYF.